This T cell receptor beta chain originates from a study of TIL therapy for anti-PD-1-resistant metastatic lung cancer. On the study more broadly: Tumors had a median PD-L1 proportion score of approximately 6%. Overall study findings and caveats: Many TIL product clones were absent from baseline tumor, suggesting clonal contraction.

Regarding this clone: Its target is unknown.

Sequencing used immunoSEQ v3. Each library reached 1.5 million to 2.5 million read pairs, or roughly 5-6.5 million at deep level. Sequenced by immunoSEQ multiplex PCR; TCRdb stores in-frame clones only, minus some. The data contain tens of thousands of clones, less than 75% of them singletons. This CDR3 has 12 amino acids. Sample time point: pre-treatment sample, taken before nivolumab and TIL therapy. Pleural nodules or supraclavicular lymph nodes made up most of the excised metastases sampled. Adults with stage 4 NSCLC were enrolled in a phase I trial. This receptor was taken from a person aged 25 to 85 with non-small cell lung cancer. The chain carries TRBV21-1 and TRBJ1-2. TRBV21-1 constitutes a pseudogene. The source was tumor tissue, collected at baseline. The CDR3 spells CASSNCNYGYTF. The CDR3 nucleotides are TGTGCCAGCAGCAACTGTAACTATGGCTACACCTTC.